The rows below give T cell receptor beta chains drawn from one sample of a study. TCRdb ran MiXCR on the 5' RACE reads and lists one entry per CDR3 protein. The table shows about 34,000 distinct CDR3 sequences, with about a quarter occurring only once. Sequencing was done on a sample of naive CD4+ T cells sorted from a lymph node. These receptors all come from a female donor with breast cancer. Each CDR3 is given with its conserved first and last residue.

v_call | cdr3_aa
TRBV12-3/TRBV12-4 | CASSFADRSSF
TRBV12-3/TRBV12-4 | CASSPPYHGLVDTQYF
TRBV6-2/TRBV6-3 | CASSYLGQGGVDTQYF
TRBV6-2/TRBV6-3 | CASSHIGNYGYTF
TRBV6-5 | CASSLGLDRLSPLHF
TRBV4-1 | CASSQWRTDTQYF
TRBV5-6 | CASSFRSGWRSDTQYF
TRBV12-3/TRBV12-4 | CASSAGTSGRSRDIQYF
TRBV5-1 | CASSLDIMDTEAFF
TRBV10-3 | CAISETSYEQYF
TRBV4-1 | CASSKGLSSGANVLTF
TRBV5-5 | CASSKEQGYTEAFF
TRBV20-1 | CSTPDRLRGTDTQYF
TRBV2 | CASRPPLTNEKLFF
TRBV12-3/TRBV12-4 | CASRGPRNEQFF
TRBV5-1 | CASSLASGGPTEAFF
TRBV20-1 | CSAARTAMERSEQYF
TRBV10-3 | CAIRGTGPSSYEQYF
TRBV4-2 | CASSQSPDSNQPQHF
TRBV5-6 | CASSGLDRGRIDTQYF
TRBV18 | CASSRGEYSPLHF
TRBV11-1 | CASSFTGTSYEQYF
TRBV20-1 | CSARVGGTDTQYF
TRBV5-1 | CASKQGSANTGELFF
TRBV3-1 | CASSQDLAGGPKYEQYF
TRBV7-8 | CASTGGQNSGNTIYF
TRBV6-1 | CASNTLTSGRARAGELFF
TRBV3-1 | CASSQREGRYAYNEQFF
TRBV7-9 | CASNMGTGGHQETQYF
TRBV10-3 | CAISEQESDTQYF
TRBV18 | CASSPQGVDWAFF
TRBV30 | CALHEGTYEQYF
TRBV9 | CASSPRTGRNEQYF
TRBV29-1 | CSALAGSSYNEQFF
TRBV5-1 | CASRYTSETYEQYF
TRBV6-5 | CASSYSPGEYNEQFF
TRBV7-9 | CASAGGSGANVLTF
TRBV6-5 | CASSSPTRSGTTIYF
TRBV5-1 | CASSLAGGDTEAFF
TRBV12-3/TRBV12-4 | CASSSLGDTEAFF
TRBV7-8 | CTSRLDRNTGELFF
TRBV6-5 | CASSAQRTGGGYTF
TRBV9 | CASALWNNEQFF
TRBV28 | CASRGKGNSGNTIYF
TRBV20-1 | CSAPDRGLNQPQHF
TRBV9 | CASSPWGSGVYNEQFF
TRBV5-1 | CASSSRATNEQFF